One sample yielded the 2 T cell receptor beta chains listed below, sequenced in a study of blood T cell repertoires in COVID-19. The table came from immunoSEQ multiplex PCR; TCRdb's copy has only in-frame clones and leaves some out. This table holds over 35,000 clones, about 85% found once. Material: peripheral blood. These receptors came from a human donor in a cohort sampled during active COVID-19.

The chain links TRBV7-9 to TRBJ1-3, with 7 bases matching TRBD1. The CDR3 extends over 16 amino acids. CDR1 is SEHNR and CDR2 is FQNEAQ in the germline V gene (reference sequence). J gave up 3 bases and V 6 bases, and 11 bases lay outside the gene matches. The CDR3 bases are TGTGCCAGCAGTGGAAGACAGGGTACGGGTGGAAACACCATATATTTT. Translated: CASSGRQGTGGNTIYF.

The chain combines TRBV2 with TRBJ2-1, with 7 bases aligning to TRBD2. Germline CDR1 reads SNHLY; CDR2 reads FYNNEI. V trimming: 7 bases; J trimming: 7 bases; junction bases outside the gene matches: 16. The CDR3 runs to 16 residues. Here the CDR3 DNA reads TGTGCCAGCAACCGGCTAGGGCGGGGGTCAGGGAATGAGCAGTTCTTC. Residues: CASNRLGRGSGNEQFF.